This T cell receptor beta chain was documented in a study of T cell repertoires in aging, cancer and after chemotherapy. Peripheral blood genomic DNA, not sorted cells or RNA, was the template. In the case of this clonotype: A single base separates this from a much larger clone, so it may be a read error.

Rearranged V-D-J TRB sequences were amplified with a mixed TRB-A/B primer pool. TCRdb reprocessed the multiplex PCR reads with MiXCR, giving one entry per CDR3 protein. This sample has 1,500 to 2,000 distinct CDR3 sequences, with 20% to 30% found just once. Trimming removed 6 bases from V and 7 bases from J, with 19 bases in between. The CDR3 sequence is 15 residues long. Germline-derived CDR1 and CDR2 are MNHNY and SVGAGI (reference sequence). Material: blood. The clonotype originates from a human donor with a solid tumor. This chain links TRBV6-6 with TRBJ1-3; no clear D. The DNA for the CDR3 is TGTGCCAGCAGCATCGGGTCCGCGCTTCGGAACACCATATATTTT. As protein: CASSIGSALRNTIYF.